The rows below give T cell receptor beta chains drawn from one sample of a study of T-cell memory formation after mild COVID-19. TCRdb processed the 5' RACE reads anew with MiXCR; each CDR3 protein has one entry. The sample holds 250,000 to 350,000 distinct CDR3 sequences, 14% seen once. Sequences were obtained from PBMCs or a T cell subset sorted from them (not recorded which). The receptors come from a man younger than 35 who had mild COVID-19 (a few samples of this study predate the infection). Cell type and time point are not known. CDR3s include the opening cysteine and the closing phenylalanine or tryptophan. D genes are given only for firm matches. Expanded clones get a size class; other rows say once, few or many, or leave the size out.

d_call | j_call | clone_size | v_call | cdr3_aa | cdr3_nt
NA | TRBJ1-1 | NA | TRBV7-2 | CASTGQRNTEAFF | TGTGCCAGCACTGGACAGAGGAACACTGAAGCTTTCTTT
NA | TRBJ2-5 | NA | TRBV5-6 | CASRLAGTRDQETQYF | TGTGCCAGCAGGCTAGCCGGGACAAGGGATCAAGAGACCCAGTACTTC
TRBD2 | TRBJ2-7 | NA | TRBV7-9 | CASSAGLAGASSYEQYF | TGTGCCAGCAGCGCCGGACTAGCGGGGGCCTCATCCTACGAGCAGTACTTC
TRBD2 | TRBJ2-1 | few | TRBV7-9 | CASSRSGGDPYNEQFF | TGTGCCAGCAGTCGGAGCGGGGGGGATCCTTACAATGAGCAGTTCTTC
TRBD1 | TRBJ2-3 | few | TRBV20-1 | CSAVPGQGSDTQYF | TGCAGTGCCGTCCCGGGACAGGGTTCGGATACGCAGTATTTT
TRBD1 | TRBJ2-1 | few | TRBV6-5 | CASSETGQTYNEQFF | TGTGCCAGCAGTGAGACGGGACAGACCTACAATGAGCAGTTCTTC
TRBD1 | TRBJ2-2 | few | TRBV4-2 | CASSQEGGTGSGELFF | TGTGCCAGCAGCCAAGAAGGGGGGACAGGCTCCGGGGAGCTGTTTTTT
NA | TRBJ2-7 | few | TRBV20-1 | CSAPPGGPGPYEQYF | TGCAGTGCACCCCCGGGCGGACCGGGACCCTACGAGCAGTACTTC
TRBD2 | TRBJ2-3 | many | TRBV20-1 | CSARKRGGLVDTQYF | TGCAGTGCTAGAAAGCGGGGGGGCCTGGTAGATACGCAGTATTTT
NA | TRBJ2-5 | few | TRBV6-6 | CASGFRRGETQYF | TGTGCCAGTGGGTTCCGGAGGGGAGAGACCCAGTACTTC
NA | TRBJ2-2 | many | TRBV5-1 | CASSSGANTGELFF | TGCGCCAGCAGCTCCGGCGCGAACACCGGGGAGCTGTTTTTT
NA | TRBJ2-7 | NA | TRBV7-6 | CASSLAAEIYEQYF | TGTGCCAGCAGCTTAGCGGCAGAAATCTACGAGCAGTACTTC
NA | TRBJ1-4 | NA | TRBV6-6 | CASSYGRDGEKLFF | TGTGCCAGCAGTTACGGCAGGGATGGTGAAAAACTGTTTTTT
TRBD2 | TRBJ2-3 | few | TRBV29-1 | CSVRLAGDSHTQYF | TGCAGCGTTCGACTAGCGGGGGACTCCCATACGCAGTATTTT
TRBD2 | TRBJ2-3 | many | TRBV7-9 | CASSPRTRTDTQYF | TGTGCCAGCAGCCCTCGGACTAGAACAGATACGCAGTATTTT
TRBD1 | TRBJ1-6 | NA | TRBV6-1 | CASRAGTGNSPLHF | TGTGCCAGCAGAGCCGGGACAGGGAATTCACCCCTCCACTTT
TRBD1 | TRBJ2-6 | many | TRBV7-2 | CASSTRTGPGANVLTF | TGTGCCAGCAGCACCCGGACAGGGCCTGGGGCCAACGTCCTGACTTTC
NA | TRBJ1-2 | NA | TRBV7-8 | CASSHPWTPNYGYTF | TGTGCCAGCAGTCACCCCTGGACACCTAACTATGGCTACACCTTC
NA | TRBJ2-3 | NA | TRBV20-1 | CSARPRQSQRTDTQYF | TGCAGTGCTAGACCCCGACAGTCTCAACGCACAGATACGCAGTATTTT
TRBD2 | TRBJ2-5 | NA | TRBV5-1 | CASSDSSGGAQETQYF | TGCGCCAGCAGCGACTCTAGCGGGGGGGCCCAAGAGACCCAGTACTTC
NA | TRBJ1-5 | few | TRBV6-2/TRBV6-3 | CASSLRGRNQPQHF | TGTGCCAGCAGCCTCAGGGGTAGGAATCAGCCCCAGCATTTT
NA | TRBJ1-2 | NA | TRBV19 | CASSIDRGSEGYTF | TGTGCCAGTAGTATAGATAGGGGTTCGGAAGGCTACACCTTC
NA | TRBJ1-2 | NA | TRBV7-2 | CASSPRTETAYGYTF | TGTGCCAGCAGCCCGCGGACAGAAACCGCCTATGGCTACACCTTC
TRBD2 | TRBJ2-3 | NA | TRBV4-2 | CASSRIADSGGAGFLYF | TGTGCCAGCAGCCGGATTGCTGATAGCGGGGGGGCCGGGTTCCTGTATTTT
NA | TRBJ2-1 | few | TRBV20-1 | CSALRRWATSSYNEQFF | TGCAGTGCTTTAAGGAGGTGGGCCACTAGCTCCTACAATGAGCAGTTCTTC
TRBD1 | TRBJ1-2 | NA | TRBV7-9 | CASSSAGVGQKINYGYTF | TGTGCCAGCAGCTCAGCGGGAGTGGGACAGAAGATAAACTATGGCTACACCTTC
TRBD2 | TRBJ2-1 | many | TRBV7-3 | CASSPHQAGPSYNEQFF | TGTGCCAGCAGCCCACACCAAGCGGGGCCCTCCTACAATGAGCAGTTCTTC
NA | TRBJ1-1 | NA | TRBV6-5 | CASSYPGEKAFF | TGTGCCAGCAGTTACCCCGGGGAAAAAGCTTTCTTT
NA | TRBJ2-1 | many | TRBV9 | CASSPLGQTSSYNEQFF | TGTGCCAGCAGCCCCCTCGGGCAGACGAGCTCCTACAATGAGCAGTTCTTC
TRBD2 | TRBJ2-1 | NA | TRBV7-2 | CASSLLAGYEQFF | TGTGCCAGCAGCTTGCTAGCGGGGTATGAGCAGTTCTTC
TRBD1 | TRBJ2-3 | few | TRBV12-3/TRBV12-4 | CASSTTGVDTQYF | TGTGCCAGCAGTACCACAGGGGTGGATACGCAGTATTTT
TRBD1 | TRBJ2-7 | few | TRBV12-3/TRBV12-4 | CASSSSQGEQNEQYF | TGTGCCAGCAGTTCTTCCCAGGGGGAACAGAACGAGCAGTACTTC
NA | TRBJ2-5 | NA | TRBV15 | CATSRVPGETQYF | TGTGCCACCAGCAGAGTCCCCGGGGAGACCCAGTACTTC
TRBD2 | TRBJ2-3 | few | TRBV5-1 | CASSPRTSGSVDTQYF | TGCGCCAGCAGCCCCCGGACTAGCGGCTCCGTAGATACGCAGTATTTT
NA | TRBJ2-2 | NA | TRBV20-1 | CSARDYSANTGELFF | TGCAGTGCTAGGGACTATAGCGCGAACACCGGGGAGCTGTTTTTT
TRBD1 | TRBJ1-3 | few | TRBV7-2 | CASSSRTGPGNTIYF | TGTGCCAGCAGCTCCCGGACAGGACCTGGAAACACCATATATTTT
NA | TRBJ2-3 | few | TRBV7-3 | CASSPTGPTTNTDTQYF | TGTGCCAGCAGCCCCACCGGGCCAACAACAAACACAGATACGCAGTATTTT
NA | TRBJ2-3 | NA | TRBV5-5 | CASSLGVDTQYF | TGTGCCAGCAGCTTGGGGGTGGATACGCAGTATTTT
TRBD2 | TRBJ2-5 | few | TRBV9 | CASSVGPAGATQETQYF | TGTGCCAGCAGCGTAGGCCCAGCGGGGGCCACCCAAGAGACCCAGTACTTC
TRBD1 | TRBJ1-2 | NA | TRBV5-1 | CASQGQGRGGYTF | TGCGCCAGCCAAGGACAGGGAAGGGGTGGCTACACCTTC
TRBD2 | TRBJ2-5 | many | TRBV5-1 | CASSSGTSLETQYF | TGCGCCAGCAGCTCCGGGACTAGCCTGGAGACCCAGTACTTC
NA | TRBJ2-2 | NA | TRBV6-2/TRBV6-3 | CASILGTPNTGELFF | TGTGCCAGCATCCTCGGGACTCCCAACACCGGGGAGCTGTTTTTT
NA | TRBJ1-5 | NA | TRBV5-1 | CASAPRPGDSNQPQHF | TGCGCCAGCGCCCCTCGTCCGGGTGATAGCAATCAGCCCCAGCATTTT
TRBD2 | TRBJ2-3 | few | TRBV6-2/TRBV6-3 | CASSRPSAGGSDTQYF | TGTGCCAGCAGTCGACCTTCAGCGGGGGGGTCAGATACGCAGTATTTT
NA | TRBJ1-6 | NA | TRBV5-1 | CASSATGGPLHF | TGCGCCAGCAGCGCGACGGGTGGACCCCTCCACTTT
TRBD1 | TRBJ1-4 | few | TRBV18 | CASSRGTAPEKLFF | TGTGCCAGCTCACGCGGGACAGCGCCTGAAAAACTGTTTTTT
NA | TRBJ2-3 | NA | TRBV7-2 | CASTLLGLEGDTQYF | TGTGCCAGCACCCTCCTGGGACTGGAGGGGGATACGCAGTATTTT
NA | TRBJ1-6 | many | TRBV7-2 | CASSPPNSPLHF | TGTGCCAGCAGCCCGCCAAATTCACCCCTCCACTTT